These 5 T cell receptor beta chains were sequenced from one sample in a study of OX40 agonist ivuxolimab in advanced cancers. The method behind the library was the immunoSEQ multiplex PCR assay. The source is immuneACCESS, and TCRdb retained only in-frame sequences with V and J called. Part of the clones is not carried over; for the studies checked, unresolved V genes explain less than half of this, and the remainder is unexplained. This sample gives approximately 60,000 clones in total; 88% of them show up just once. Approximately 7% of the sample goes to the ten largest clones. The sequencing used CD4+ or CD8+ T cells sorted from blood, collected in a trial of the OX40 agonist ivuxolimab. The receptors stem from an adult with an advanced solid tumor such as melanoma, head and neck, liver or kidney cancer.

The genes are TRBV25-1 and TRBJ1-3; 9 nucleotides align to TRBD1. Germline lookup yields CDR1 MGHDK and CDR2 SYGVNS. Trimming at V came to 3 bases and at J to 4 bases, leaving 1 base not matched to a gene. CDR3 length: 14 amino acids. CDR3 protein: CASSDGTGGNTIYF. CDR3 bases: TGTGCCAGCAGTGATGGGACAGGGGGAAACACCATATATTTT.

The V gene is TRBV2, the J gene TRBJ2-3; D assignment may be TRBD1 or TRBD2 (5 bases each). This CDR3 comprises 14 residues. The ends were cut back, 6 bases at V and 0 bases at J, with 10 bases in the middle. CDR1 is SNHLY, CDR2 FYNNEI, per germline. CDR3 residues: CASSRDRSTDTQYF. In DNA, the CDR3 is TGTGCCAGCAGCCGGGACCGAAGCACAGATACGCAGTATTTT. Together with reference TRBV2 and TRBJ2-3, the CDR3 gives the full variable domain: EPEVTQTPSHQVTQMGQEVILRCVPISNHLYFYWYRQILGQKVEFLVSFYNNEISEKSEIFDDQFSVERPDGSNFTLKIRSTKLEDSAMYFCASSRDRSTDTQYFGPGTRLTVL.

This chain links TRBV5-6 with TRBJ2-1; TRBD2 agrees at 9 bases. Germline lookup yields CDR1 SGHDT and CDR2 YYEEEE. With 4 bases clipped from V and 2 bases from J, the junction kept 4 bases outside the gene matches. The CDR3 loop spans 15 amino acids. The CDR3 DNA is TGTGCCAGCAGCCCGGGACTAGCCACCTACAATGAGCAGTTCTTC. This codes for CASSPGLATYNEQFF.

The chain's CDR3 is CASSTGQGIGELFF. CDR3 nucleotides: TGTGCCAGCTCAACGGGACAGGGGATCGGGGAGCTGTTTTTT. The rearrangement links TRBV18 to TRBJ2-2; TRBD1 matches at 10 bases. The CDR3 length is 14 residues. Per germline, CDR1 KGHSH and CDR2 LQKENI. The V segment lost 5 bases and the J segment 7 bases; nucleotides outside the gene matches: 4.

This chain connects TRBV25-1 to TRBJ1-2; D might be TRBD1 (5 bases). Germline assignment: CDR1 MGHDK and CDR2 SYGVNS. Trimming took 7 bases from V and 5 from J, leaving 14 bases between them. The CDR3 totals 13 residues. The CDR3 coding sequence is TGTGCCAGCACCTCCGGGGGAAGGTATGGCTACACCTTC. It translates to CASTSGGRYGYTF.